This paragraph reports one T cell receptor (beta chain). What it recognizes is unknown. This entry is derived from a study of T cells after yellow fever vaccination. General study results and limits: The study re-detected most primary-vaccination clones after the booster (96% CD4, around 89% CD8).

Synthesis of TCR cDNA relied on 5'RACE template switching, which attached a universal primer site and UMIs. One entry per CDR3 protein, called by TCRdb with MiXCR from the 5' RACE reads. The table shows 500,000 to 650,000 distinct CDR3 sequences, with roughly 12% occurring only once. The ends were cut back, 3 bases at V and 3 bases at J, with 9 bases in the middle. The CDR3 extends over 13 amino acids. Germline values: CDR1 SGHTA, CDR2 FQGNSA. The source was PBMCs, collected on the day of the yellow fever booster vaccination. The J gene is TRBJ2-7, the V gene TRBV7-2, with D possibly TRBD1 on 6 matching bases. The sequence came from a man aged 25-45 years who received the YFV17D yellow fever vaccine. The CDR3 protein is CASSLMTGYEQYF. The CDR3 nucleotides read TGTGCCAGCAGCTTGATGACAGGCTACGAGCAGTACTTC.